This T cell receptor (beta chain) is from a study of cytomegalovirus exposure and HLA in healthy donors (dated by TCRdb to between 2016 and 2019). For the wider study: An earlier analysis of some 600 of the donors reported approximately 300 Gb of sequence data and 95 million to 120 million unique TCR beta sequences obtained from about 170 million T cells. Around 320 gigabases of sequencing data and around 87 million unique TCR sequences were included in an early release covering several hundred HLA-typed donors. Of the 300 to 450 genotyped donors, 65% to 90% were placed in the genetic ancestry cluster associated with self-reported Caucasian donors. The study was designed to test whether signatures of past pathogen exposure could be identified by cataloging public T cell receptors. The study used immunosequencing to profile the T cell repertoires of approximately 640 subjects and linked those repertoires to cytomegalovirus serostatus. Along with the roughly 670-subject first cohort, a separate validation cohort of around 110 different subjects was used. To predict cytomegalovirus infection status, the study brought together high-throughput TCR immunosequencing, statistical association of individual TCRs with disease status, and machine learning. A later analysis re-analyzed previously published TCR beta repertoires from 650 to 800 donors and added high-resolution HLA genotyping to study TCR occurrence patterns. Rather than using new phenotypic data, the later analysis identified candidate immune exposures from TCR beta sequences and from how often those sequences occurred across donors. An earlier analysis of more than 450 of the donors used high-throughput TCR beta sequencing to judge whether each TCR beta V gene segment behaved as functional or pseudogenic. Alongside the repertoire data, information on donor age, sex, ethnicity and CMV serostatus was compiled. Genome-wide SNP genotypes for about 65% of the roughly 670 donors were used in a later genetic analysis, which treated that subset as a discovery cohort. All discovery cohort repertoires had been generated on a single sequencing platform. HLA typing included class I and class II loci at four-digit resolution. Typing coverage differed by locus: A, B, C, DRB1 and DQB1 were typed in about 629-640 donors, DQA1 in about 550, DPA1 in 606, and DPB1 in around 440. Because of strong linkage in the cohort, a few DR-DQ haplotypes were treated as single units for association and clustering. Among approximately 370 genotyped donors of the cohort, an average of approximately 220,000 unique TCR beta nucleotide sequences was sequenced per donor, of which approximately 18% were non-productive.

Regarding this clone: It lacks a known antigen.

The library was built by means of the immunoSEQ multiplex PCR assay. For the multiplex PCR, a mixture combining 60 forward primers for TCR Vbeta segments and 13 reverse primers for TCR Jbeta segments was used. The CDR3 region of rearranged TCR beta genes was amplified from genomic DNA by a multiplex PCR assay. The Illumina HiSeq System was used to sequence the amplified TCR beta libraries as 87-base-pair reads. The source study handled its data this way. A later analysis tallied 75 million to 95 million unique TCR beta chains across the 610 or so repertoires, and about 12 million of those chains were shared by two or more donors. Raw reads were error-corrected and collapsed into unique sequences with a nearest-neighbor algorithm that merged closely related sequences to remove PCR and sequencing errors. V, D and J gene segments were assigned by aligning CDR3 sequences to IMGT reference sequences. For a sequence to be retained, at least a six-nucleotide match to both a V gene segment and a J gene segment was required. Rearrangements were called productive when the CDR3 lacked stop codons and stayed in frame with V and J; all others were non-productive. Following IMGT convention, CDR3 was defined as the stretch from the second conserved V-encoded cysteine to the conserved J-encoded phenylalanine. In an earlier analysis of roughly 580 of the donors, sequences lacking an unambiguous match to a single V gene segment were excluded. In an earlier analysis of more than 500 of the donors, a V segment was called functional when productive rearrangements were above 56.7%, and segregating when the standard deviation between donors exceeded 5%. To diagnose cytomegalovirus status from the catalog of TCR beta chain sequences, a statistical classification framework was built. In a later analysis, TCR nucleotide sequences were compared against IMGT/GENE-DB human TR gene sequences so that V and J genes could be assigned. Using the TCRdist pipeline, a later analysis assigned CDR3 sequences along with most-parsimonious VDJ recombination scenarios. A later analysis defined each TCR beta chain by its CDR3 amino acid sequence plus V-gene family, and excluded reads lacking a unique V-gene family. In a later analysis, approximately 590 highly shared, low-generation-probability nucleotide sequences were removed to address suspected cross-contamination and a sequencing artifact. A later analysis calculated a clonal expansion index for each public chain from normalized within-repertoire ranks of inferred template counts. In a later analysis, generation probabilities were computed using a VDJ recombination model fitted to out-of-frame rearrangements, and the results were checked against IGoR. Hypergeometric tests were used in a later analysis to score TCR-TCR, TCR-HLA and TCR-CMV co-occurrence, with a repertoire-size bias correction applied to the TCR pairs. A later analysis estimated false discovery rates by permuting HLA or CMV assignments 20 times. A later analysis grouped co-occurring TCRs with DBSCAN, adding TCRdist sequence similarity when clustering within HLA-allele-positive subsets. Co-occurrence clustering excluded repertoires with fewer than 30,000 or more than 120,000 public chains, plus five with anomalous nucleotide sharing. TCRdb carries this immuneACCESS record with in-frame sequences only. Its versions omit some clonotypes, under half of them owing to an unresolved V gene in the studies checked, with the rest unexplained. V, J and clone size derive from that table, while D and trimming were established from the DNA sequence. This sample's listing comprises 200,000 to 250,000 clones. The top ten clonotypes cover around 0.95% of the sample.

Results the study describes overall, beyond this receptor: Only TCR beta chains were sequenced in this cohort, and the absence of alpha or paired-chain data limited detectable features. Assigning TCR associations to individual alleles was difficult when HLA alleles, especially DR and DQ, strongly co-occurred. Because HLA typing was unavailable for some donors at each locus, only the typed subset was used in association tests. Some IMGT-functional V segments, including TRBV6-2 and TRBV6-3, could not be told apart with the 87-base-pair reads, so those segments were excluded. Three of the identified cytomegalovirus-associated TCR beta chains were confirmed in vitro to be specific for cytomegalovirus antigens. In a later analysis, HLA-associated TCR beta chains showed more clonal expansion and lower generation probabilities than non-associated chains that were equally common. Most TCR sequences were seen in very few donors, while some public TCRs were found in many individuals. According to a later analysis, parvovirus B19, influenza, CMV and Epstein-Barr virus appeared linked to several top co-occurrence clusters. Sequencing depth was assumed to be roughly uniform across donors in the presence/absence analyses, though that assumption may not hold. In a later analysis, most CMV-associated TCR beta chains were found to appear HLA-restricted, with HLA associations seemingly driven largely by CMV exposure. According to a later genetic analysis, donors in an Asian-associated ancestry cluster had fewer N-insertions in productive TCRs than the approximately 670-donor mean. Specific HLA alleles were associated with 15,000 to 20,000 TCR beta sequences at a false discovery rate of 0.05 in a later analysis. A further reported finding was that TCR beta sequences accurately predicted the HLA-A and HLA-B alleles for most subjects in the first cohort. In an earlier analysis of about 600 of the donors, most TCR beta V segments appeared in productive rearrangements about 90% or about 30% of the time, broadly matching IMGT annotations. A cluster of highly shared sequence variants was judged likely to be a technical artifact of the sequencing pipeline. Because counts were too low, 15 to 20 rarely observed V segments, including chromosome 9 orphons, were excluded from the earlier analysis of 500 to 700 of the donors. Immune exposure information for the cohort was limited to CMV serostatus. A later genetic analysis associated a missense DCLRE1C variant with V-gene and J-gene trimming of TCR beta chains, and an independent cohort replicated the association. A later analysis found that TCR association rates varied across HLA loci, with DRB1 alleles showing the most associated TCRs and HLA-C alleles the fewest. Cytomegalovirus status was reported to be diagnosed by the classifier with high specificity and sensitivity in both the original and validation cohorts. Correlated functional status among segregating V segments might reflect linkage disequilibrium, but an unknown experimental factor could not be ruled out. In the study, approximately 150 TCR beta chains were listed as associated with cytomegalovirus. It was suggested by the authors that the approach could potentially be generalized to other disease states and immunological phenotypes.

The junction carries 9 bases between V and J, which are trimmed by 2 bases and 4 bases respectively. The CDR3 holds 13 amino acids from the cysteine to the phenylalanine. Only the CDR3 region is kept as DNA, spanning 39 bases read in frame from base 1. In the germline V gene, CDR1 corresponds to MNHEY and CDR2 to SVGAGI. The cohort was made up of 666 healthy bone marrow donors. Cohort members were all nominally healthy when sampled, although unrecorded immune exposures were likely present. The donor tested CMV seropositive, placing the donor among the 250 to 350 seropositive members of the cohort. A peripheral blood sample was provided by each donor, and peripheral blood mononuclear cells were used for TCR beta sequencing. The Qiagen DNeasy Blood Extraction Kit was used to extract genomic DNA from the blood cell samples.

What was sequenced was PBMCs. The rearrangement joined TRBV6-5 to TRBJ2-7, with no D gene named confidently. The TCR sequence derives from a woman aged 25 to 39 in good health and CMV-seropositive. The DNA sequence is as follows: TGTGCCAGCAGTTACGCGATGAGATACGAGCAGTACTTC. This yields the protein CASSYAMRYEQYF.